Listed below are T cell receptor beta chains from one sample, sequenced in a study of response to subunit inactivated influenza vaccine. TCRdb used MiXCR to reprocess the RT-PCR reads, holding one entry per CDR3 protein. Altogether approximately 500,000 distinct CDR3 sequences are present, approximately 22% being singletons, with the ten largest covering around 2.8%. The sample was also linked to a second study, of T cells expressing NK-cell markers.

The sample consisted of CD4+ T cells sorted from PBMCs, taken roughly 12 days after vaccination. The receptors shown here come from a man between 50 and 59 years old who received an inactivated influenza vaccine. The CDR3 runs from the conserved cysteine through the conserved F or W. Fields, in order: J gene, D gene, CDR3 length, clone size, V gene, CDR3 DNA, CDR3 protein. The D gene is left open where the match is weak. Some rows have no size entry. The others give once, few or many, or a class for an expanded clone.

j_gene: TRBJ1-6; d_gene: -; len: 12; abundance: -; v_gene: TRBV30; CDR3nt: TGTGCCTGGAGAGGCGCCTTTTCACCCCTCCACTTT; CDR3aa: CAWRGAFSPLHF
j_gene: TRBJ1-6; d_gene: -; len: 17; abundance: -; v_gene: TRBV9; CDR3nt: TGTGCCAGCAGCGCCCACAGGGCTAGCTCCTTTAATTCACCCCTCCACTTT; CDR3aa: CASSAHRASSFNSPLHF
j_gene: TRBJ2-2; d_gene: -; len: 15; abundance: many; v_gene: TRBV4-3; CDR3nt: TGCGCCAGCAGCCAAGATCGAGCGAACACCGGGGAGCTGTTTTTT; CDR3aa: CASSQDRANTGELFF
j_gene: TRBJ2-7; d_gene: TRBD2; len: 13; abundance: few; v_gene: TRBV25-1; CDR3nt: TGTGCCAGCAGTACGGGACTAGCGGGAAGGCAGTACTTC; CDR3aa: CASSTGLAGRQYF
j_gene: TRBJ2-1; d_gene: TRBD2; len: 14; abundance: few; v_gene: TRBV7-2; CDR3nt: TGTGCCAGCAGCTCGACTAGCACGGGGGATGAGCAGTTCTTC; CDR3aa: CASSSTSTGDEQFF
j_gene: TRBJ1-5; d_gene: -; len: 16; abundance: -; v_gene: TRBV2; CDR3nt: TGTGCCAGCAGTGAAACTCCGGCAGGGAAGAATCAGCCCCAGCATTTT; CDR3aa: CASSETPAGKNQPQHF
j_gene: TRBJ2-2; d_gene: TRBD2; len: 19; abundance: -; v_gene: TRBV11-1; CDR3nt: TGTGCCAGCAGCTTAGTTTCCTGGACTAGCGGGAACCACACCGGGGAGCTGTTTTTT; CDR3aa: CASSLVSWTSGNHTGELFF
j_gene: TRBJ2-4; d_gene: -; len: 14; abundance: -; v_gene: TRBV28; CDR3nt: TGTGCCAGCAGTCCCTTTGGGCAGGGGAACATTCAGTACTTC; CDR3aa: CASSPFGQGNIQYF
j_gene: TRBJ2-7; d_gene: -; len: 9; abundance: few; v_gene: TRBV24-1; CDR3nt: TGTGCCACCACAAAAAGCGCGTACTTC; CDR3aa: CATTKSAYF
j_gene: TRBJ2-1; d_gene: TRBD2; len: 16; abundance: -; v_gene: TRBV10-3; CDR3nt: TGTGCCATCAGTTCCGGGACTAGCGGGAGTGACAATGAGCAGTTCTTC; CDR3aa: CAISSGTSGSDNEQFF
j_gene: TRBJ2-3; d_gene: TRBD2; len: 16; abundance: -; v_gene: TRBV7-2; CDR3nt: TGTGCCAGCACGGGACTAGCGGGGGGGAGCGCAGATACGCAGTATTTT; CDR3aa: CASTGLAGGSADTQYF
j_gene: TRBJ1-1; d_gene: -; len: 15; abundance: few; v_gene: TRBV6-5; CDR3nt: TGTGCCAGCAGTTACTCTCTGGGGGAGATCGCTGAAGCTTTCTTT; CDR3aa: CASSYSLGEIAEAFF
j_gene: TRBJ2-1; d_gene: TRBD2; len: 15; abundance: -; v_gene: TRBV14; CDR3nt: TGTGCCAGCAGCCCGATGCTAGCGGGATACAATGAGCAGTTCTTC; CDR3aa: CASSPMLAGYNEQFF
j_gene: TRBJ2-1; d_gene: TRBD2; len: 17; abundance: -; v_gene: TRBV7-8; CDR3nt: TGTGCCAGCAGCCGATCCTATAGCGGGCCCAACTACAATGAGCAGTTCTTC; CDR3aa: CASSRSYSGPNYNEQFF
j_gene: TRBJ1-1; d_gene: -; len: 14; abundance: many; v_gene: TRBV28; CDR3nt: TGTGCCAGCAGTCCCCCAGGTGTTAACACTGAAGCTTTCTTT; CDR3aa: CASSPPGVNTEAFF
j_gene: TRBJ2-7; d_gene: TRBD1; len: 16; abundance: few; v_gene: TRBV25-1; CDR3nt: TGTGCCAGCAGTGAATACGGAAGGGGGCTTTCCTACGAGCAGTACTTC; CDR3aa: CASSEYGRGLSYEQYF
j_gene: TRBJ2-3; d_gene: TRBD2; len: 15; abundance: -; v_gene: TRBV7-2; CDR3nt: TGTGCCAGCAGCCTTGGGGTAGCGGGGGCAGATACGCAGTATTTT; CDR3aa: CASSLGVAGADTQYF
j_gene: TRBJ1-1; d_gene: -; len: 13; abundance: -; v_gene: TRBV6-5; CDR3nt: TGTGCCAGCAGTTACTCAGGGGATGGGAAAGCTTTCTTT; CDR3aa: CASSYSGDGKAFF
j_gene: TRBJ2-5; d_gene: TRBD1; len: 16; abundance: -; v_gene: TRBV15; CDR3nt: TGTGCCACCAGCAGAGATCTCGAGACAGGGATCGAGACCCAGTACTTC; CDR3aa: CATSRDLETGIETQYF
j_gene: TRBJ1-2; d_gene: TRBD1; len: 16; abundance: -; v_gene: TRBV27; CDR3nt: TGTGCCAGCAGACCCCTGTGGGGACAGCAAAACTATGGCTACACCTTC; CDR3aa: CASRPLWGQQNYGYTF
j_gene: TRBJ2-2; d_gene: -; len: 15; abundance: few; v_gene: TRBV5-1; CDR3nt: TGCGCCAGCAGCTTGGATTTTGGGGGGACCGGGGAGCTGTTTTTT; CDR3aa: CASSLDFGGTGELFF
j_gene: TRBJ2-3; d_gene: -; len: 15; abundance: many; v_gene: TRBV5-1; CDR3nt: TGCGCCAGCAAGTCCCACAGGGAAGCAGCAGATACGCAGTATTTT; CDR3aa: CASKSHREAADTQYF
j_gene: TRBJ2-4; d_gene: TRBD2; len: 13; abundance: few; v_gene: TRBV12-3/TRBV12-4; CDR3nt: TGTGCCAGCAGAACGGGACTAGCGGGCATTCAGTACTTC; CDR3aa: CASRTGLAGIQYF
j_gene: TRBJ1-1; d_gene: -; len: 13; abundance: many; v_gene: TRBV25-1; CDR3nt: TGTGCCAGCAACCAGGGAGGGTTCACTGAAGCTTTCTTT; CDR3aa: CASNQGGFTEAFF
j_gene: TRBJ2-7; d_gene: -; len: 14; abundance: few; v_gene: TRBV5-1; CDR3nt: TGCGCCAGCAGCTTAACAGCGGTGGCCTACGAGCAGTACTTC; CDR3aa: CASSLTAVAYEQYF
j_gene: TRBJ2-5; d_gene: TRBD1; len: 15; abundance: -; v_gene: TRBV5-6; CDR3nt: TGTGCCAGCAGCTTGGATGTGACAGGGGAAGAGACCCAGTACTTC; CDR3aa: CASSLDVTGEETQYF
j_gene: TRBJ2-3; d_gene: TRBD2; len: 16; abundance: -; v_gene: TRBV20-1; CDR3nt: TGCAGTGCTTCACTTAGCGGGAGTAGGGGGACAGATACGCAGTATTTT; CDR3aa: CSASLSGSRGTDTQYF
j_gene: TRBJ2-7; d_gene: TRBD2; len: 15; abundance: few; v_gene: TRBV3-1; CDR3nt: TGTGCCAGCAGCCAAGGCTCTAGCGGGGTCTACGAGCAGTACTTC; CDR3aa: CASSQGSSGVYEQYF
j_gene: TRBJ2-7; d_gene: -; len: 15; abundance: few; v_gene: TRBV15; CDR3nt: TGTGCCACCAGCAGAGATCAAGCCGGCTCCTACGAGCAGTACTTC; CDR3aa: CATSRDQAGSYEQYF
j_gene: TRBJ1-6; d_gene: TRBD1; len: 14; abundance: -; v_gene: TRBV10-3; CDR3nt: TGTGCCATCAGTCGGACAGGGAGAGATTCACCCCTCCACTTT; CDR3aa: CAISRTGRDSPLHF
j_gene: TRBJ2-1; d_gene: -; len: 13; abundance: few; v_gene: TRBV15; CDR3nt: TGTGCCACCAGCAGCCTCATTCTGGGGGGGCAGTTCTTC; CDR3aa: CATSSLILGGQFF
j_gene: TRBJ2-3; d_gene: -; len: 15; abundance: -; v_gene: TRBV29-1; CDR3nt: TGCAGCGTCCACAGGGGGAGCGGGATCACAGATACGCAGTATTTT; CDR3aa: CSVHRGSGITDTQYF
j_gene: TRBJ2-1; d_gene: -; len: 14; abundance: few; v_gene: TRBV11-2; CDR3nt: TGTGCCAGCAGCTTAGTACGTTCTGCTGGTGAGCAGTTCTTC; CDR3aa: CASSLVRSAGEQFF